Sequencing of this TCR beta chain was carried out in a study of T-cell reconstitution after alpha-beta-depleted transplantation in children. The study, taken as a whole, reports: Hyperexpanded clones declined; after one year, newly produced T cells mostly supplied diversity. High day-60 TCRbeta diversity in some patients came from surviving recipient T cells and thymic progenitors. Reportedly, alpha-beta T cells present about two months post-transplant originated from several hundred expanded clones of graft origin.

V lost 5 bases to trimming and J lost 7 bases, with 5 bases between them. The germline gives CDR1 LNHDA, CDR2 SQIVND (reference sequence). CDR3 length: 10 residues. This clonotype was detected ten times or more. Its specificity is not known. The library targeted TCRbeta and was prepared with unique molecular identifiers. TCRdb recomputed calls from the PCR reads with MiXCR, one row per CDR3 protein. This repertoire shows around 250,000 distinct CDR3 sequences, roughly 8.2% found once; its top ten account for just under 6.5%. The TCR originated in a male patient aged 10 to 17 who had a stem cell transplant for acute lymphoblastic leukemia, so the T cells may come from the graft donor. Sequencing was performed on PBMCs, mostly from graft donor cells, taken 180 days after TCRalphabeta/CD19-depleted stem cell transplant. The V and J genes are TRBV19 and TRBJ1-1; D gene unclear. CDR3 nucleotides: TGTGCCAGTAGTGGGCTTGAAGCTTTCTTT. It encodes CASSGLEAFF.